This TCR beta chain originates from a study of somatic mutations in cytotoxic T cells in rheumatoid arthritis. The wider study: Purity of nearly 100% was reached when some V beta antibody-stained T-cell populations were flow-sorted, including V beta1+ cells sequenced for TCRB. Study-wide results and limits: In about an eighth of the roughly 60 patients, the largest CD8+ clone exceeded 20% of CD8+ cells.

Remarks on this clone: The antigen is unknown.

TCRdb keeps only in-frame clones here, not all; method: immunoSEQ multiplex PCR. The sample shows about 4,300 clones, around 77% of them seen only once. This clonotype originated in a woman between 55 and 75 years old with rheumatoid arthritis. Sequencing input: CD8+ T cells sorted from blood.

The DNA for the CDR3 is TGTGCCAGCCCAGATGGGACAGAAAACAATGAGCAGTTCTTC. This sequence encodes CASPDGTENNEQFF. The chain has TRBV18 and TRBJ2-1, with 7 bases aligning to TRBD1. The CDR3 spans 14 residues. The junction had 9 bases not matched to a gene; V was cut back by 8 bases and J by 5 bases. The germline V gene has CDR1 KGHSH and CDR2 LQKENI.